One sample yielded the 3 T cell receptor beta chains listed below, sequenced in a study of T-cell reconstitution after alpha-beta-depleted transplantation in children. The TCRbeta library was prepared with unique molecular identifiers. TCRdb reanalysed the PCR reads using MiXCR and keeps one entry per CDR3 protein. This sample has 530,000 or so distinct CDR3 sequences, with 20% to 30% found just once. Specimen: PBMCs, collected before TCRalphabeta/CD19-depleted stem cell transplant. The receptors stem from a boy in the first two years of life with Wiskott-Aldrich syndrome, due to receive a stem cell transplant.

This CDR3 reads CASSESSVDEQYF. DNA for the CDR3: TGCGCCAGCAGTGAGTCTTCAGTAGACGAGCAGTACTTC. This sequence joins TRBV10-2 and TRBJ2-7; D ambiguous. V gave up 0 bases and J gave up 5 bases, with 8 bases separating them. The CDR3 is 13 amino acids. From germline, CDR1 is WSHSY and CDR2 SAAADI.

The chain is built from TRBV29-1 and TRBJ2-3; D ambiguous. Germline V CDR1 and CDR2: SQVTM, ANQGSEA. The CDR3 is 15 amino acids. V gave up 4 bases and J gave up 0 bases, with 14 bases separating them. CDR3 residues: CSVAEFWGSTDTQYF. The CDR3 DNA follows: TGCAGCGTTGCTGAATTTTGGGGTAGCACAGATACGCAGTATTTT.

The chain carries TRBV3-1 and TRBJ2-7, with 7 bases fitting TRBD2. Unmatched junction bases numbered 5, after V lost 1 base and J lost 5 bases. Per germline, CDR1 LGHDT and CDR2 YNNKEL (reference sequence). This CDR3 region has 14 residues. The CDR3 nucleotides are TGTGCCAGCAGCCAAGTTTCCGGGAGGAACGAGCAGTACTTC. This encodes CASSQVSGRNEQYF.